These 23 T cell receptor beta chains came from one sample sequenced in a study of blood T cell repertoires in COVID-19. Generated by immunoSEQ multiplex PCR, the TCRdb table keeps only in-frame clones and is missing some. Of some 190,000 clones listed, approximately 85% were seen once; the top ten hold around 3%. Sequencing used peripheral blood. The receptor source for this set is a man aged 55-75 years with acute or convalescent COVID-19.

The rearrangement uses TRBV7-9 and TRBJ1-1; D not certain. The CDR3 is made up of 15 amino acids. Trimming cost V 4 bases and J 7 bases, with 19 bases left between them. Germline-derived CDR1 and CDR2 are SEHNR and FQNEAQ (reference sequence). The CDR3 DNA follows: TGTGCCAGCAGCTCCGTGGAGGGAGGAAGACGTGAAGCTTTCTTT. This translates into CASSSVEGGRREAFF.

The genes are TRBV4-1 and TRBJ1-1, with TRBD1 matching 7 bases. The CDR3 is 13 residues long. Germline V CDR1 and CDR2: MGHRA, YSYEKL. Trimming removed 5 bases from V and 6 bases from J; junction bases left unmatched: 6. CDR3: CASSLPGTAEAFF. In DNA, the CDR3 is TGCGCCAGCAGCTTACCCGGGACAGCTGAAGCTTTCTTT.

The chain couples TRBV7-2 to TRBJ2-1; 7 bases are shared with TRBD1. With 2 bases clipped from V and 7 bases from J, the junction kept 5 bases outside the gene matches. CDR3 size: 14 residues. CDR1 is SGHTA and CDR2 is FQGNSA in the germline V gene. The chain's CDR3 is CASSLNRGRNEQFF. The CDR3 nucleotides are TGTGCCAGCAGCTTAAACAGGGGACGGAATGAGCAGTTCTTC.

A few counts support this clone. The genes are TRBV15 and TRBJ1-5, with a weak D call TRBD1 (5 bases). The germline V and J ends were trimmed by 0 bases and 2 bases, with 5 bases remaining between them. From germline, CDR1 is LNHNV and CDR2 YYDKDF (reference sequence). This CDR3 region has 14 residues. CDR3 coding DNA: TGTGCCACCAGCAGAGACAGGGGCAATCAGCCCCAGCATTTT. Translated: CATSRDRGNQPQHF. Full variable domain (outside the CDR3, taken from reference TRBV15 and TRBJ1-5): DAMVIQNPRYQVTQFGKPVTLSCSQTLNHNVMYWYQQKSSQAPKLLFHYYDKDFNNEADTPDNFQSRRPNTSFCFLDIRSPGLGDTAMYLCATSRDRGNQPQHFGDGTRLSIL.

V and J are TRBV27 and TRBJ2-7, with 8 bases identical to TRBD2. Germline loops: CDR1 MNHEY, CDR2 SMNVEV (reference sequence). This CDR3 is built from 14 residues. The ends lost 7 bases at V and 2 bases at J; junction bases unmatched: 7. The CDR3 protein is CASIRLSGTYEQYF. The CDR3 DNA is TGTGCCAGCATCCGGCTTAGCGGGACCTACGAGCAGTACTTC.

The rearrangement uses TRBV7-9 and TRBJ2-5, with D tentatively TRBD2 (7 bases). With 8 bases removed from V and 5 bases from J, the gap between germline ends came to 12 bases. The CDR3 loop spans 12 amino acids. In germline, CDR1 is SEHNR, CDR2 FQNEAQ (reference sequence). The CDR3 DNA sequence: TGTGCCAGCGGGGCGGGGGCCGAGACCCAGTACTTC. Its translation: CASGAGAETQYF.

CDR3 bases: TGCGCCAGCAGCCCCATTCCGGACACCGGGGAGCTGTTTTTT. It codes for CASSPIPDTGELFF. This chain links TRBV4-3 with TRBJ2-2; D is ambiguous. V dropped 4 bases and J dropped 3 bases, with 9 bases sitting between them. This CDR3 spans 14 amino acids. CDR1 and CDR2 from the germline V gene are LGHNA and YSLEER.

This chain joins TRBV19 and TRBJ1-2; 7 bases align to TRBD1. Germline V gene data show CDR1 as LNHDA and CDR2 as SQIVND (reference sequence). This CDR3 spans 15 amino acids. With 7 bases clipped from V and 1 base from J, the junction kept 9 bases outside the gene matches. In DNA, the CDR3 is TGTGCCAGTACCCTGGGACAGACTTTTAACTATGGCTACACCTTC. Its protein product is CASTLGQTFNYGYTF.

This chain joins TRBV4-1 and TRBJ2-5; 7 positions match TRBD1. CDR1 MGHRA and CDR2 YSYEKL come from the germline V gene. This CDR3 comprises 17 residues. V was pared by 1 base and J by 4 bases, with 12 bases of the junction left unmatched. CDR3 sequence: CASSQGEQGFYAETQYF. The CDR3 DNA sequence: TGCGCCAGCAGCCAAGGCGAACAGGGGTTTTATGCAGAGACCCAGTACTTC.

This clone appeared a single time. The rearrangement joins TRBV3-1 (or the pseudogene TRBV3-2) to TRBJ2-3; 9 bases are a match to TRBD2. The CDR3 covers 17 residues. The junction had 12 bases not matched to a gene; V was cut back by 2 bases and J by 6 bases. Germline-derived CDR1 and CDR2 are LGHDT and YNNKEL (reference sequence). The CDR3 coding sequence is TGTGCCAGCAGCCAATCCCGTCCTAGCGGGGCCTCGGATACGCAGTATTTT. Its translation is CASSQSRPSGASDTQYF.

The gene calls are TRBV19 and TRBJ2-1; TRBD2 matches at 12 bases. Trimming cost V 3 bases and J 7 bases; bases outside gene matches: 1. This CDR3 region has 14 residues. The germline CDR1 and CDR2 sequences are LNHDA and SQIVND (reference sequence). CDR3 loop: CASSITSGGNEQFF. The CDR3 DNA reads TGTGCCAGTAGTATCACTAGCGGGGGGAATGAGCAGTTCTTC.

This clone was counted once. J is TRBJ2-1 and V is TRBV6-5; maybe TRBD1 (6 bases). The length of the CDR3 is 15 residues. V shed 4 bases and J shed 1 base, with 11 bases lying between them. Per the germline V gene, CDR1 is MNHEY and CDR2 is SVGAGI. The CDR3 protein is CASSWTAFSYNEQFF. The DNA of the CDR3 is TGTGCCAGCAGTTGGACAGCCTTTTCCTACAATGAGCAGTTCTTC.

This chain connects TRBV28 to TRBJ2-1; no clear D. V was clipped by 5 bases and J by 9 bases, with 14 bases between them. The CDR3 has 13 amino acids. The V gene's germline CDR1 is MDHEN and CDR2 SYDVKM. The CDR3 DNA follows: TGTGCCAGCAGTACCCCGGTACCGGGTGAGCAGTTCTTC. This codes for CASSTPVPGEQFF.

The genes are TRBV5-6 and TRBJ1-1, with 9 positions matching TRBD1. Trimming at V came to 4 bases and at J to 5 bases, leaving 3 bases not matched to a gene. The CDR3 totals 13 residues. Germline-derived CDR1 and CDR2 are SGHDT and YYEEEE. The CDR3 DNA is TGTGCCAGCAGCCGCGACAGGGGGACTGAAGCTTTCTTT. Amino acid sequence: CASSRDRGTEAFF.

The V and J genes are TRBV2 and TRBJ2-5; TRBD2 aligns across 9 bases. Losses at the gene ends were 6 bases for V and 4 bases for J; bases not matched to a gene: 6. This CDR3 contains 14 residues. CDR1 and CDR2 from the germline V gene are SNHLY and FYNNEI. CDR3 in amino acids: CASRSPAGGETQYF. The CDR3 DNA reads TGTGCCAGCAGGTCCCCAGCGGGAGGAGAGACCCAGTACTTC.

The chain employs TRBV7-2 and TRBJ2-5; 16 bases line up with TRBD2. The CDR3 extends over 16 amino acids. V lost 3 bases and J lost 5; bases outside the gene matches: 3. The germline V gene has CDR1 SGHTA and CDR2 FQGNSA. CDR3 in DNA: TGTGCCAGCAGCTTGGGACTAGCGGGAGGGGAGGAGACCCAGTACTTC. Its protein is CASSLGLAGGEETQYF.

The CDR3 coding sequence is TGTGCCAGCAATCACCAGGGGGACTATGGCTACACCTTC. It translates to CASNHQGDYGYTF. The chain couples TRBV6-5 to TRBJ1-2; 7 nucleotides agree with TRBD1. The V gene end was trimmed by 7 bases and the J gene end by 3 bases; junction bases not matched to a gene: 5. The CDR3 contains 13 residues. In germline, CDR1 is MNHEY, CDR2 SVGAGI.

The chain couples TRBV7-9 to TRBJ2-3; D not certain. This CDR3 contains 15 residues. Trimming pared 5 bases from V and 0 bases from J, leaving 12 bases between. The germline V gene has CDR1 SEHNR and CDR2 FQNEAQ (reference sequence). CDR3 DNA: TGTGCCAGCAGCCAGTGGGCCGATAGCACAGATACGCAGTATTTT. Translating gives CASSQWADSTDTQYF.

This clone turned up a few times. The V and J genes are TRBV4-1 and TRBJ2-1; TRBD2 matches at 13 bases. The CDR3 sequence is 19 residues long. V lost 2 bases, J lost 1 base, and 8 bases stayed unmatched. The germline V gene has CDR1 MGHRA and CDR2 YSYEKL. CDR3 loop: CASSQPPRTSGRSYNEQFF. CDR3 bases: TGCGCCAGCAGCCAACCTCCCAGGACTAGCGGGAGATCCTACAATGAGCAGTTCTTC.

The chain is built from TRBV13 and TRBJ1-4; D is unclear. This CDR3 region has 13 residues. From germline, CDR1 is PRHDT and CDR2 FYEKMQ (reference sequence). V was trimmed by 5 bases and J by 8 bases, leaving 12 bases between them. The CDR3 DNA reads TGTGCCAGCAGCGCCTGGCCGGGGGAAAAACTGTTTTTT. It specifies CASSAWPGEKLFF.

The chain joins TRBV6-5 to TRBJ2-1, with D tentatively TRBD1 (6 bases). Trimming left V 6 bases short and J 3 bases short, with 9 bases between. The germline V gene has CDR1 MNHEY and CDR2 SVGAGI. The length of the CDR3 is 13 residues. DNA for the CDR3: TGTGCCAGCAGCAAGGACAGCTACAATGAGCAGTTCTTC. Translated: CASSKDSYNEQFF.

The rearrangement links TRBV2 to TRBJ1-6; D gene ambiguous. The CDR3 runs 14 residues. Germline V gene lookup returns CDR1 SNHLY and CDR2 FYNNEI. Trimming stripped 4 bases from V and 13 bases from J, with 17 bases between. The chain's CDR3 is CASSVSSQVSPLHF. Written as DNA, the CDR3 is TGTGCCAGCAGTGTTTCCTCCCAGGTGAGCCCCCTCCACTTT.

The chain joins TRBV7-9 to TRBJ2-3, with 7 bases lining up with TRBD2. Losses at the gene ends were 5 bases for V and 0 bases for J; bases not matched to a gene: 8. The CDR3 sequence is 16 residues long. From germline, CDR1 is SEHNR and CDR2 FQNEAQ (reference sequence). In DNA, the CDR3 is TGTGCCAGCAGCGTTAGGGCTAGCGGCAGCACAGATACGCAGTATTTT. Amino acid sequence: CASSVRASGSTDTQYF.